This T cell receptor beta chain was captured in a study of cytomegalovirus exposure and HLA in healthy donors. The PCR made use of 60 Vbeta and 13 Jbeta primers. TCRdb's table, derived via immunoSEQ multiplex PCR, lists solely in-frame clones and lacks some. The clone table shows roughly 51,000 clones, with the ten largest holding roughly 5.5%. This CDR3 has 16 residues. J was trimmed by 2 bases and V by 2 bases; bases with no gene match: 6. Germline CDR1 ENHRY, CDR2 SYGVKD. The TCR was taken from a male donor in good health and CMV-seropositive. The sample consisted of PBMCs. The chain has TRBV10-3 and TRBJ2-3; 8 nucleotides agree with TRBD2. The CDR3 reads CAISEDRGGPTDTQYF. DNA of the CDR3: TGTGCCATCAGTGAGGATCGGGGGGGCCCCACAGATACGCAGTATTTT.